This TCR beta chain stems from a study of blood T cell repertoires in COVID-19. Study-wide background: Sites in the United States, Italy and Spain provided acute and convalescent COVID-19 samples.

As processed by the authors: Nucleated cell number was recorded as an estimate derived from reference gene primer amplification. Method: immunoSEQ multiplex PCR; TCRdb's copy keeps in-frame clones and lacks some. The V and J calls and clone size come from that table; D and trimming were worked out from the DNA. The sample contains some 300,000 clones, about 88% of which appear only once. CDR1 is MDHEN, CDR2 SYDVKM, per germline. This CDR3 contains 16 residues. With 4 bases removed from V and 2 bases from J, the gap between germline ends came to 15 bases. The rearrangement joins TRBV28 to TRBJ1-3, with D hard to call. The sequence was obtained from a woman between 65 and 79 years old with COVID-19, enrolled during active disease. The sequencing sample was made of peripheral blood. CDR3 sequence (DNA): TGTGCCAGCAGTTCCCCGACACAAACGACTGGAAACACCATATATTTT. It yields the protein CASSSPTQTTGNTIYF.